This T cell receptor (beta chain) originates from a study of patients and donors after allogeneic stem cell transplantation. The CDR3 spans 8 residues. Each CDR3 protein gets one entry after TCRdb re-called the RT-PCR reads with MiXCR. The sample includes some 1,800 distinct CDR3 sequences, about 22% of them seen just once. This clonotype was recorded a few times. The chain recombines TRBV12-2 with TRBJ1-5. TRBV12-2 is an annotated pseudogene. The sequencing sample was made of blood, either unsorted or a sorted T cell fraction (not recorded which). The TCR sequence derives from a human donor who was either an allogeneic HSCT recipient or a stem cell or donor lymphocyte infusion donor (not recorded which). It is not recorded whose cells these are; they may come from a transplant donor. Here the CDR3 reads CASRLIVF. The CDR3 DNA sequence: TGTGCAAGTCGCCTCATTGTCTTT.